This entry lists 23 T cell receptor beta chains sequenced from one sample in a study of T cell responses to AZD1222 COVID-19 vaccine. Method: immunoSEQ multiplex PCR; TCRdb's copy keeps in-frame clones and lacks some. The data hold about 150,000 clones, with 92% observed a single time. The sample was peripheral blood, taken 28 days after the second AZD1222 dose. The receptor set was obtained from an adult who received the AZD1222 COVID-19 vaccine.

The V call is TRBV2, the J call TRBJ1-5; D is perhaps TRBD1 (6 bases). Deletions cut 5 bases from V and 11 bases from J, with 16 bases between. Germline V lookup: CDR1 SNHLY, CDR2 FYNNEI. CDR3 size: 13 residues. The CDR3 sequence: CASSRGQLRAQHF. The CDR3 nucleotides read TGTGCCAGCAGTCGCGGACAGCTCAGGGCCCAGCATTTT.

This clone has only one observation. The chain uses TRBV4-3 and TRBJ2-3; 10 bases align to TRBD2. V gave up 0 bases and J gave up 4 bases; unmatched junction bases: 7. Germline V gene lookup returns CDR1 LGHNA and CDR2 YSLEER. This CDR3 is built from 17 residues. The CDR3 DNA sequence: TGCGCCAGCAGCCAAGACCTAGCGGGAGAAGGCCCAGATACGCAGTATTTT. It translates to CASSQDLAGEGPDTQYF.

This sequence joins TRBV4-1 and TRBJ2-1; D gene ambiguous. Trimming cost V 0 bases and J 1 base, with 10 bases left between them. Germline CDR1 reads MGHRA; CDR2 reads YSYEKL. The CDR3 has 16 amino acids. DNA of the CDR3: TGCGCCAGCAGCCAAGATCTGGTTGGATCCTACAATGAGCAGTTCTTC. Amino acids: CASSQDLVGSYNEQFF.

The genes are TRBV3-1 (or the pseudogene TRBV3-2) and TRBJ2-7; D unresolved. Per germline, CDR1 LGHDT and CDR2 YNNKEL (reference sequence). CDR3 length: 14 residues. The V end was cut by 0 bases, the J end by 2 bases, with 8 bases between. The CDR3 loop is CASSQDSAAYEQYF. DNA for the CDR3: TGTGCCAGCAGCCAAGATTCGGCGGCCTACGAGCAGTACTTC.

The chain links TRBV2 to TRBJ1-5; TRBD1 matches at 7 bases. This CDR3 has 13 residues. Germline lookup yields CDR1 SNHLY and CDR2 FYNNEI. Germline trimming cut 7 bases from V and 6 bases from J; bases unmatched to any gene: 6. This CDR3 reads CASNGQEGQPQHF. The CDR3 bases are TGTGCCAGCAACGGACAGGAAGGTCAGCCCCAGCATTTT.

The chain is built from TRBV21-1 and TRBJ1-6. TRBV21-1 counts as a pseudogene. The CDR3 length is 13 residues. Here the CDR3 reads CASPGLKNSPLHF. CDR3 nucleotide sequence: TGTGCCAGCCCGGGACTAAAGAATTCACCCCTCCACTTT.

This clone was observed once. The chain couples TRBV28 to TRBJ1-1; TRBD1 aligns across 8 bases. Germline values: CDR1 MDHEN, CDR2 SYDVKM. Trimming took 3 bases from V and 4 from J; bases not matched to a gene: 10. This CDR3 comprises 16 residues. CDR3: CASSFVDRALGTEAFF. The CDR3 DNA sequence: TGTGCCAGCAGTTTTGTGGACAGGGCTCTGGGCACTGAAGCTTTCTTT.

The chain couples TRBV19 to TRBJ1-2; D perhaps matches TRBD1 (6 bases). The germline V gene has CDR1 LNHDA and CDR2 SQIVND (reference sequence). Trimming removed 8 bases at V and 6 bases at J, with 19 bases between. CDR3 length: 14 residues. This CDR3 is CASAGTGLWHGYTF. The CDR3 region has the DNA TGTGCCAGTGCCGGTACAGGGCTTTGGCATGGCTACACCTTC.

This clone was counted a single time. This chain uses TRBV7-9 with TRBJ1-4; D unclear. The germline V gene encodes CDR1 SEHNR and CDR2 FQNEAQ (reference sequence). This CDR3 spans 15 amino acids. Trimming pared 0 bases from V and 6 bases from J, leaving 11 bases between. The CDR3 region has the DNA TGTGCCAGCAGCTTAGCTAAAGCCCCGGATGAAAAACTGTTTTTT. This sequence encodes CASSLAKAPDEKLFF.

This clone was picked up one time. J is TRBJ1-3 and V is TRBV28, with D perhaps matching TRBD1 (6 bases). V dropped 6 bases and J dropped 4 bases, with 16 bases sitting between them. The CDR3 is made up of 15 amino acids. Germline assignment: CDR1 MDHEN and CDR2 SYDVKM. The CDR3 coding sequence is TGTGCCAGCAGCCCAACGACGGGGGCGGGAAACACCATATATTTT. It specifies CASSPTTGAGNTIYF.

A single count supports this clone. This chain joins TRBV29-1 and TRBJ2-1; 13 bases are shared with TRBD2. The CDR3 extends over 16 amino acids. Germline CDR1 SQVTM, CDR2 ANQGSEA. V lost 0 bases, J lost 7 bases, and 6 bases stayed unmatched. CDR3 amino acids: CSVEDSGLAGVNEQFF. The CDR3 DNA follows: TGCAGCGTTGAAGACAGCGGACTAGCGGGAGTAAATGAGCAGTTCTTC.

The chain links TRBV2 to TRBJ2-3, with a possible D match to TRBD1 (6 bases). CDR3 size: 15 residues. From germline, CDR1 is SNHLY and CDR2 FYNNEI. V was cut by 6 bases and J by 2 bases, with 15 bases left in between. The CDR3 here is CASSLGDTSTDTQYF. The CDR3 nucleotides are TGTGCCAGCAGCTTAGGGGACACTTCCACAGATACGCAGTATTTT.

The chain carries TRBV28 and TRBJ2-7; D not certain. V lost 7 bases to trimming and J lost 2 bases, with 15 bases between them. This CDR3 region has 14 residues. CDR1 and CDR2 (germline): MDHEN, SYDVKM. This chain's CDR3 is CASKFPGYAYEQYF. The CDR3 DNA reads TGTGCCAGCAAATTCCCCGGGTATGCCTACGAGCAGTACTTC. Filled out from reference TRBV28 and TRBJ2-7, the complete variable domain reads DVKVTQSSRYLVKRTGEKVFLECVQDMDHENMFWYRQDPGLGLRLIYFSYDVKMKEKGDIPEGYSVSREKKERFSLILESASTNQTSMYLCASKFPGYAYEQYFGPGTRLTVT.

The chain has TRBV9 and TRBJ2-3; D gene uncertain. Trimming left V 2 bases short and J 0 bases short, with 10 bases between. The germline CDR1 and CDR2 sequences are SGDLS and YYNGEE. The CDR3 runs to 15 residues. CDR3 nucleotides: TGTGCCAGCAGCGTGGCGTTATTTAGCACAGATACGCAGTATTTT. It yields the protein CASSVALFSTDTQYF.

This sequence joins TRBV4-1 and TRBJ2-1, with 8 bases that match TRBD2. V gave up 3 bases and J gave up 4 bases; unmatched junction bases: 2. The CDR3 totals 14 residues. Per germline, CDR1 MGHRA and CDR2 YSYEKL. As DNA, the CDR3 is TGCGCCAGCAGCCACAGCGGGGGTTACAATGAGCAGTTCTTC. Its protein is CASSHSGGYNEQFF.

The chain is built from TRBV2 and TRBJ1-2; a weak D match, TRBD1 (6 bases). Trimming shortened V by 5 bases and J by 7 bases, and 17 bases separated the two germline ends. The CDR3 length is 14 residues. Germline CDR1 reads SNHLY; CDR2 reads FYNNEI. Written as DNA, the CDR3 is TGTGCCAGCAGTCGGGCAGGGGAGTGGGGTGGCTACACCTTC. This encodes CASSRAGEWGGYTF.

This clone was seen once. The V and J genes are TRBV11-3 and TRBJ1-1; D not certain. The CDR3 is made up of 13 amino acids. V lost 3 bases and J lost 4, with 9 bases in between. Germline-derived CDR1 and CDR2 are SGHNT and YENEEA. The CDR3 sequence is CASSFTSSTEAFF. CDR3 DNA sequence: TGTGCCAGCAGCTTTACCTCGAGCACTGAAGCTTTCTTT.

The rearrangement joins TRBV5-5 to TRBJ1-4; unclear D gene. This CDR3 is 16 amino acids long. Trimming shortened V by 3 bases and J by 2 bases, and 14 bases separated the two germline ends. Germline assignment: CDR1 SGHKS and CDR2 YYEKEE (reference sequence). The CDR3 DNA reads as TGTGCCAGCAGCTCGGACCCCCGGCGGACTAATGAAAAACTGTTTTTT. Translated: CASSSDPRRTNEKLFF.

The rearrangement links TRBV3-1 (or the pseudogene TRBV3-2) to TRBJ2-7, with 13 bases lining up with TRBD2. Germline V gene data show CDR1 as LGHDT and CDR2 as YNNKEL (reference sequence). This CDR3 spans 21 amino acids. V was clipped by 1 base and J by 4 bases; unmatched bases: 19. The CDR3 DNA reads TGTGCCAGCAGCCAAGTTTCTCCCCCCCTAACTAGCGGGAGGGCCGATTACGAGCAGTACTTC. As protein: CASSQVSPPLTSGRADYEQYF.

This rearrangement joins TRBV5-1 to TRBJ2-1; 7 bases align to TRBD2. Per the germline V gene, CDR1 is SGHRS and CDR2 is YFSETQ. CDR3 length equals 12 residues. Trimming at V came to 3 bases and at J to 7 bases, leaving 1 base not matched to a gene. CDR3 sequence: CASSSSGNEQFF. CDR3 bases: TGCGCCAGCAGCTCTAGCGGAAATGAGCAGTTCTTC.

A note on this clone: This CDR3 is also generated by other DNA sequences in the sample. The chain couples TRBV14 to TRBJ2-5; unclear D gene. Germline CDR1 is SGHDN and CDR2 is FVKESK. The CDR3 has 11 residues. V was pared by 4 bases and J by 2 bases, with 2 bases between. The CDR3 here is CASSRQETQYF. As DNA, the CDR3 is TGTGCCAGCAGCCGTCAAGAGACCCAGTACTTC.

The chain links TRBV12-5 to TRBJ2-2; D remains unclear. Between the trimmed V and J ends, which lost 2 bases and 2 bases, there was a span of 6 bases. CDR3 length: 14 residues. CDR1 and CDR2 from the germline V gene are LGHNT and FRNRAP. CDR3 protein: CASGLRPNTGELFF. CDR3 coding DNA: TGTGCTAGTGGTTTGAGGCCTAACACCGGGGAGCTGTTTTTT.

The gene calls are TRBV18 and TRBJ2-5; D is perhaps TRBD1 (5 bases). Trimming removed 2 bases at V and 1 base at J, with 8 bases between. This CDR3 is built from 14 residues. CDR1 is KGHSH and CDR2 is LQKENI in the germline V gene. The CDR3 protein is CASSPGAAQETQYF. CDR3 in DNA: TGTGCCAGCTCACCAGGGGCGGCCCAAGAGACCCAGTACTTC.